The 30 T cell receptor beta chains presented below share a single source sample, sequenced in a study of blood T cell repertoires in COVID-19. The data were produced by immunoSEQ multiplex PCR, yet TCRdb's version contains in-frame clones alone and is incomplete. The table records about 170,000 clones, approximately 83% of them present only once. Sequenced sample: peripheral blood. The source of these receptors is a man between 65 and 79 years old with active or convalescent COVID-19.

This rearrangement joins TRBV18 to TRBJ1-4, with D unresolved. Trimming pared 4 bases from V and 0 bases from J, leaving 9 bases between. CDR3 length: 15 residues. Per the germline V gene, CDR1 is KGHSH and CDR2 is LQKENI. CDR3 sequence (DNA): TGTGCCAGCTCACGAAGCGGACCAACTAATGAAAAACTGTTTTTT. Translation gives CASSRSGPTNEKLFF.

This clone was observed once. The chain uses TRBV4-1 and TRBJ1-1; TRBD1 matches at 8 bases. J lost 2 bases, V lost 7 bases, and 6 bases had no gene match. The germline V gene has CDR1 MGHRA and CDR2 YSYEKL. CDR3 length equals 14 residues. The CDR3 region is CASTSTGANTEAFF. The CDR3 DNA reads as TGCGCCAGCACCTCGACAGGGGCTAACACTGAAGCTTTCTTT.

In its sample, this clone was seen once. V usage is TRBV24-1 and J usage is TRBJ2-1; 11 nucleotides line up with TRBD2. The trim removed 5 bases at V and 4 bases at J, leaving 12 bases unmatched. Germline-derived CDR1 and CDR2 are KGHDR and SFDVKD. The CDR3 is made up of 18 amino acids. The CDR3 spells CATSGRTSGYSLYNEQFF. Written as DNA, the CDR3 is TGTGCCACCAGTGGTAGGACTAGCGGGTACTCCTTATACAATGAGCAGTTCTTC.

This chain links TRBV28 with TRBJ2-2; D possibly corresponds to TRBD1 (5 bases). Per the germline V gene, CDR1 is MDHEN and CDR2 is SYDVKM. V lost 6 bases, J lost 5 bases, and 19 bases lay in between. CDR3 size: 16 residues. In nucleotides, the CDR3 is TGTGCCAGCAGCCCCGCCGACAGTTTCTGGACCGGGGAGCTGTTTTTT. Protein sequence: CASSPADSFWTGELFF.

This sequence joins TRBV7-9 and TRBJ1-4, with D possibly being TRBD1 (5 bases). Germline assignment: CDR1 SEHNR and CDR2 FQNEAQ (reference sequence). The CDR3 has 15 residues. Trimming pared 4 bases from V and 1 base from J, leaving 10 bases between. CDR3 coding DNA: TGTGCCAGCAGCTCCCAGGGAAGAACTAATGAAAAACTGTTTTTT. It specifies CASSSQGRTNEKLFF. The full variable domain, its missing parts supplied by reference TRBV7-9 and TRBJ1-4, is DTGVSQNPRHKITKRGQNVTFRCDPISEHNRLYWYRQTLGQGPEFLTYFQNEAQLEKSRLLSDRFSAERPKGSFSTLEIQRTEQGDSAMYLCASSSQGRTNEKLFFGSGTQLSVL.

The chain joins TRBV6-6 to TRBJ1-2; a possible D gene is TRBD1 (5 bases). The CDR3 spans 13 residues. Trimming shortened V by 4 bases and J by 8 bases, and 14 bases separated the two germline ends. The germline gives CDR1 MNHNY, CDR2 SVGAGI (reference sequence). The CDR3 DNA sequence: TGTGCCAGCAGTTCCTCGGATGGGGGGGGCTACACCTTC. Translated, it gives CASSSSDGGGYTF.

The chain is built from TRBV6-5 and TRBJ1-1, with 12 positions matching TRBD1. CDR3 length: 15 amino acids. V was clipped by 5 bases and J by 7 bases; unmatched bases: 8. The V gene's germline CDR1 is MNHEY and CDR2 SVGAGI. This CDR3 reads CASSRDRGRFFEAFF. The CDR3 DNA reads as TGTGCCAGCAGTCGGGACAGGGGGCGTTTTTTTGAAGCTTTCTTT.

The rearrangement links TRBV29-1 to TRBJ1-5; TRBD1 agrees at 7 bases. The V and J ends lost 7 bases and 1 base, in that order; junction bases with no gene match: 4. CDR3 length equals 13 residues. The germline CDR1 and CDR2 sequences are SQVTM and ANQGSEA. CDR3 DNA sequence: TGCAGCGCAAAGGACAGGAGCAATCAGCCCCAGCATTTT. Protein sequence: CSAKDRSNQPQHF. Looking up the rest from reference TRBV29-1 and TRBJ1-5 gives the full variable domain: SAVISQKPSRDICQRGTSLTIQCQVDSQVTMMFWYRQQPGQSLTLIATANQGSEATYESGFVIDKFPISRPNLTFSTLTVSNMSPEDSSIYLCSAKDRSNQPQHFGDGTRLSIL.

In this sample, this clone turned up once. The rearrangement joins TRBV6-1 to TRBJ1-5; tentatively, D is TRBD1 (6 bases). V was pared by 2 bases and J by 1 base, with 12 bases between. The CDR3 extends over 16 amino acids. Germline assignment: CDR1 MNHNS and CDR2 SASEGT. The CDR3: CASSEFSTGSNQPQHF. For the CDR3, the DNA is TGTGCCAGCAGTGAATTTAGTACAGGGAGCAATCAGCCCCAGCATTTT.

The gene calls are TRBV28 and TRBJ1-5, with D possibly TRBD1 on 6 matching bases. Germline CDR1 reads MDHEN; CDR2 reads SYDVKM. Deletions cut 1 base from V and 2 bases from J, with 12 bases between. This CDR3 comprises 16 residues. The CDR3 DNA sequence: TGTGCCAGCAGTTTATCAGGGGTCAGAGGCAATCAGCCCCAGCATTTT. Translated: CASSLSGVRGNQPQHF.

CDR3 sequence (DNA): TGTGCCAGCAGTTACTCGAGGCAGGGCCATCAGCCCCAGCATTTT. It yields the protein CASSYSRQGHQPQHF. The J gene is TRBJ1-5, the V gene TRBV6-5, with a tentative D call TRBD1 (5 bases). V shed 0 bases and J shed 5 bases, with 11 bases lying between them. There are 15 residues in the CDR3. Germline V gene lookup returns CDR1 MNHEY and CDR2 SVGAGI.

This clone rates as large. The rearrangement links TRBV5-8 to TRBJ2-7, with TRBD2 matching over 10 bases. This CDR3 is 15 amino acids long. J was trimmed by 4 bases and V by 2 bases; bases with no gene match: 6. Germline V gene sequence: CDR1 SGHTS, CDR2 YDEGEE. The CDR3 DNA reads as TGTGCCAGCAGCTTAGGGGCTAGCGGGAGTTACGAGCAGTACTTC. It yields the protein CASSLGASGSYEQYF.

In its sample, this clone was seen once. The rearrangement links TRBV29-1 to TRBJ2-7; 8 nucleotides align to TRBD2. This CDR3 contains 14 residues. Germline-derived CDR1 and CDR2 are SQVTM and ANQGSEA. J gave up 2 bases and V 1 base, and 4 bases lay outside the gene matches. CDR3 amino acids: CSVEGREAPYEQYF. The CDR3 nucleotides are TGCAGCGTTGAAGGGCGGGAGGCCCCCTACGAGCAGTACTTC.

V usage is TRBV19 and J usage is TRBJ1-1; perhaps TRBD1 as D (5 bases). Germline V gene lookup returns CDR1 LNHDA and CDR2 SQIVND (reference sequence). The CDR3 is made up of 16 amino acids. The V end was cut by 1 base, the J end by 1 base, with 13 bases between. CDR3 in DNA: TGTGCCAGTAGTATAGTCCCCGGCAGGGCGAACACTGAAGCTTTCTTT. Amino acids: CASSIVPGRANTEAFF. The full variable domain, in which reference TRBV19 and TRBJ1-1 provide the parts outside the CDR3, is DGGITQSPKYLFRKEGQNVTLSCEQNLNHDAMYWYRQDPGQGLRLIYYSQIVNDFQKGDIAEGYSVSREKKESFPLTVTSAQKNPTAFYLCASSIVPGRANTEAFFGQGTRLTVV.

The chain's CDR3 is CASSLGAGGMITGELFF. In DNA, the CDR3 is TGTGCCAGCAGCTTGGGAGCGGGAGGGATGATCACCGGGGAGCTGTTTTTT. V is TRBV5-5 and J is TRBJ2-2; 10 nucleotides line up with TRBD2. The germline V gene has CDR1 SGHKS and CDR2 YYEKEE (reference sequence). Unmatched junction bases numbered 6, after V lost 0 bases and J lost 4 bases. The CDR3 totals 17 residues.

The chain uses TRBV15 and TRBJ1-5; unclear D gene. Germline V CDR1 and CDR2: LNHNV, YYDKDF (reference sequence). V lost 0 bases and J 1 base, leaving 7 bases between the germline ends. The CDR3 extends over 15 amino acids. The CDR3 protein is CATSREQLSNQPQHF. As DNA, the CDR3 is TGTGCCACCAGCAGAGAACAGTTAAGCAATCAGCCCCAGCATTTT.

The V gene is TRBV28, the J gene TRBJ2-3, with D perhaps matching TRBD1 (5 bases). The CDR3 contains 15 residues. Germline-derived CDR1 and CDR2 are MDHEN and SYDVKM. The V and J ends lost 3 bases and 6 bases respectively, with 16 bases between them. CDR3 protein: CASSFGARARDTQYF. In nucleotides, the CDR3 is TGTGCCAGCAGTTTCGGAGCCAGGGCCCGCGATACGCAGTATTTT.

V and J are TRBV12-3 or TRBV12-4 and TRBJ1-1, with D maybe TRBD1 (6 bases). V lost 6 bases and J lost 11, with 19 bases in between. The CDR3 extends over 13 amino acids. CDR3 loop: CASRQTGNLLAFF. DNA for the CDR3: TGTGCCAGCAGACAAACAGGGAATCTTTTGGCTTTCTTT.

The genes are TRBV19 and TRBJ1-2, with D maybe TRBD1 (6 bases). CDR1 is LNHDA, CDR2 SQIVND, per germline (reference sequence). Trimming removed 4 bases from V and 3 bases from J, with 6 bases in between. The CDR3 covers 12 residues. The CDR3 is CASSRTDYGYTF. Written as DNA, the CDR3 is TGTGCCAGTAGTAGGACAGACTATGGCTACACCTTC.

The CDR3 sequence is CASSRPGGGPNEQFF. DNA for the CDR3: TGCGCCAGCAGCCGCCCCGGGGGGGGTCCCAATGAGCAGTTCTTC. The chain is built from TRBV4-1 and TRBJ2-1; 8 bases are shared with TRBD2. Germline lookup yields CDR1 MGHRA and CDR2 YSYEKL. The CDR3 sequence is 15 residues long. The J segment lost 6 bases and the V segment lost 4 bases, leaving 8 bases of the junction unmatched.

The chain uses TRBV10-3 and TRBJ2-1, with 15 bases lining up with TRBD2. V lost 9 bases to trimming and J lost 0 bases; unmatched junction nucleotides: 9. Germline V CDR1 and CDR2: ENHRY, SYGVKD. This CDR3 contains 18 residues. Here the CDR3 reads CAIRPGLAGGSSYNEQFF. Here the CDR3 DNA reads TGTGCCATAAGGCCGGGACTAGCGGGAGGAAGCTCCTACAATGAGCAGTTCTTC.

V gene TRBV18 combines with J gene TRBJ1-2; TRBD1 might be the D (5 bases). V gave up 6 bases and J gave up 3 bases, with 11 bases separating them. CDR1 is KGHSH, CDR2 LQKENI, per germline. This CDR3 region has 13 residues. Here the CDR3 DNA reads TGTGCCAGCTCGGGAACAGGAGACTATGGCTACACCTTC. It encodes CASSGTGDYGYTF.

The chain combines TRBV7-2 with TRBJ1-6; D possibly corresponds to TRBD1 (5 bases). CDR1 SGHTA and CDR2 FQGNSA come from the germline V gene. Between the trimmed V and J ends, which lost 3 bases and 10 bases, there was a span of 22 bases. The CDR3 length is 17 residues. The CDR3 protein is CASSFPPGTIRGSPLHF. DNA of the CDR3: TGTGCCAGCAGCTTCCCGCCGGGGACCATACGGGGGTCACCCCTCCACTTT. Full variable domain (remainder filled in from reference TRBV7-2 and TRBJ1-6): GAGVSQSPSNKVTEKGKDVELRCDPISGHTALYWYRQSLGQGLEFLIYFQGNSAPDKSGLPSDRFSAERTGGSVSTLTIQRTQQEDSAVYLCASSFPPGTIRGSPLHFGNGTRLTVT.

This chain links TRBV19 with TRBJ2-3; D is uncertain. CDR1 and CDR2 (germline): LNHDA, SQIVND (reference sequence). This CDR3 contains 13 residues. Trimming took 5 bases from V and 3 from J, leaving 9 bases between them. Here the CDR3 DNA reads TGTGCCAGTAGTTTGTCGGTTACAGATACGCAGTATTTT. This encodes CASSLSVTDTQYF.

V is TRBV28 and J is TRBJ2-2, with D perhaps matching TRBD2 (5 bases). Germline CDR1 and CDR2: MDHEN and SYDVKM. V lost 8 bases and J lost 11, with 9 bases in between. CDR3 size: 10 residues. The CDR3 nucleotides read TGTGCCAGCGGTCGGGGAGAGCTGTTTTTT. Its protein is CASGRGELFF.

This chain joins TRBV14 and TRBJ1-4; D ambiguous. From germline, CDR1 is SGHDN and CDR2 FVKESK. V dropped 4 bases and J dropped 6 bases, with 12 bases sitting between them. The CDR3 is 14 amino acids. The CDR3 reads CASSRPALYEKLFF. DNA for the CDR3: TGTGCCAGCAGCCGCCCCGCACTATATGAAAAACTGTTTTTT.

CDR3 nucleotide sequence: TGTGCCATCAGCCCTTGGACAGGGGGCGACTATGGCTACACCTTC. It encodes CAISPWTGGDYGYTF. V is TRBV10-3 and J is TRBJ1-2; 11 bases are a match to TRBD1. There are 15 residues in the CDR3. V trimming: 6 bases; J trimming: 3 bases; junction bases outside the gene matches: 6. The germline gives CDR1 ENHRY, CDR2 SYGVKD.

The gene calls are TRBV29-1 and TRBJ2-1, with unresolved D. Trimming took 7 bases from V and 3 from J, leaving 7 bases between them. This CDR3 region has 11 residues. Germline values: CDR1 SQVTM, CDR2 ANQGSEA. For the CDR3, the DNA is TGCAGCGCCAACAGCTACAATGAGCAGTTCTTC. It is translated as CSANSYNEQFF.

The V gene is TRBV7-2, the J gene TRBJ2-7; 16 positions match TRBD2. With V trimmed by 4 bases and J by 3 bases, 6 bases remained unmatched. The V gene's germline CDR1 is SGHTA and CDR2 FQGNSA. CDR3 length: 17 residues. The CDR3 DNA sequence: TGTGCCAGCAGCTCCCCGGGACTAGCGGGGGGGTACTACGAGCAGTACTTC. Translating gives CASSSPGLAGGYYEQYF.

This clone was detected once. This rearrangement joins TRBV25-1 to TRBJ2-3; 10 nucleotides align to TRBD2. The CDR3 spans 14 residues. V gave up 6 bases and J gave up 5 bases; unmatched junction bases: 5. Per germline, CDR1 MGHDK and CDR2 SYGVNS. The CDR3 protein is CASRIAGGRDTQYF. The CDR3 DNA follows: TGTGCCAGCAGAATAGCGGGGGGCAGAGATACGCAGTATTTT.